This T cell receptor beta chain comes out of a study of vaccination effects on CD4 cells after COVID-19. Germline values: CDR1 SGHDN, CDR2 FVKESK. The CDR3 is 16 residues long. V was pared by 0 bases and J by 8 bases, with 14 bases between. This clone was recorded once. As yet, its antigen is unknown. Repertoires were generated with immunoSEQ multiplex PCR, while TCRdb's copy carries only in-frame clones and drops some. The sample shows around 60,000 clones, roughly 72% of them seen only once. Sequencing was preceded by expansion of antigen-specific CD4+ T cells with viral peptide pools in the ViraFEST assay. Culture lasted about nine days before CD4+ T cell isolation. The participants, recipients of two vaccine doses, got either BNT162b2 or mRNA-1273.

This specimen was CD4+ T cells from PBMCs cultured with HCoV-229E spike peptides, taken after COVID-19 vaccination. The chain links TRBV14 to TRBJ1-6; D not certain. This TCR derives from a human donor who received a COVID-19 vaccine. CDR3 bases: TGTGCCAGCAGCCAAGATTACAGCTTATGGGATTCACCCCTCCACTTT. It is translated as CASSQDYSLWDSPLHF. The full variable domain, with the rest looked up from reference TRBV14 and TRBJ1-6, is EAGVTQFPSHSVIEKGQTVTLRCDPISGHDNLYWYRRVMGKEIKFLLHFVKESKQDESGMPNNRFLAERTGGTYSTLKVQPAELEDSGVYFCASSQDYSLWDSPLHFGNGTRLTVT.